These T cell receptor beta chains were read from a single sample in a study of shared clonotypes between healthy human individuals. Profiled with immunoSEQ multiplex PCR; TCRdb holds only in-frame clones, not every one. Among some 1,600,000 clones listed, about 98% were seen once. Sequencing was done on a sample of naive CD4+ T cells sorted from blood. The receptors were gathered from a man aged 25 to 40 in good health. The CDR3 runs from the conserved cysteine through the conserved F or W. The D gene is left open where the match is weak. Size is omitted from some rows. Given values are once, few, many or a class for expanded clones.

TRBJ2-7,TRBV6-5,-,-,TGTGCCAGCAAGTACCGTGGGGGGTTATACGAGCAGTACTTC,CASKYRGGLYEQYF
TRBJ2-7,TRBV9,TRBD2,-,TGTGCCAGCAGCGTAGGAGACCGACTAGCGGGAGGGTATGAGCAGTACTTC,CASSVGDRLAGGYEQYF
TRBJ2-2,TRBV5-1,-,-,TGCGCCAGCAGCTTGGGGCCCCAGGGCCGCGGGGAGCTGTTTTTT,CASSLGPQGRGELFF
TRBJ2-3,TRBV5-4,TRBD2,-,TGTGCCAGCAGCCGCACTAGCGGGTCAACAGATACGCAGTATTTT,CASSRTSGSTDTQYF
TRBJ2-6,TRBV19,TRBD1,-,TGTGCCAGTAGTATGGAGGGCAGGGGGCGTTCTGGGGCCAACGTCCTGACTTTC,CASSMEGRGRSGANVLTF
TRBJ2-3,TRBV18,TRBD1,-,TGTGCCAGCTCACCAGCGACAGGGGGTTTAGATACGCAGTATTTT,CASSPATGGLDTQYF
TRBJ2-2,TRBV2,-,-,TGTGCCAGCACCCTTGGAGGGGGTACCGGGGAGCTGTTTTTT,CASTLGGGTGELFF
TRBJ2-5,TRBV4-3,-,-,TGCGCCAGCAGCCAAGATCTCAGGGAGACCCAGTACTTC,CASSQDLRETQYF
TRBJ2-7,TRBV2,TRBD2,-,TGTGCCAGCAGGGGGCGCCTAGCGGGAGTAGAGCAGTACTTC,CASRGRLAGVEQYF
TRBJ2-5,TRBV7-8,-,-,TGTGCCAGCAGCTCAGGGTACGAGACCCAGTACTTC,CASSSGYETQYF
TRBJ2-7,TRBV7-6,-,-,TGTGCCAGCAGCTTCCCATACGAGCAGTACTTC,CASSFPYEQYF
TRBJ2-3,TRBV18,TRBD1,-,TGTGCCAGCTCACCATCGGCCCAGGGGGCAGATACGCAGTATTTT,CASSPSAQGADTQYF
TRBJ2-1,TRBV4-1,-,-,TGCGCCAGCAGCCAAGTCCCAGGGAAGGTGCAAATAAAGCAGTTCTTC,CASSQVPGKVQIKQFF
TRBJ2-1,TRBV28,TRBD2,-,TGTGCCAGCGAACTAGCGGGACCATACAATGAGCAGTTCTTC,CASELAGPYNEQFF
TRBJ2-5,TRBV7-9,-,-,TGTGCCAGCAGCCATCAAAAGGACCGCCCACAAGAGACCCAGTACTTC,CASSHQKDRPQETQYF
TRBJ1-1,TRBV4-1,-,-,TGCGCCAGCAGCCGCGGGGCCATCGGGGGGACTGAAGCTTTCTTT,CASSRGAIGGTEAFF
TRBJ2-3,TRBV28,-,once,TGTGCCAGCAGGCCACAGGGGCGGGGAACAGATACGCAGTATTTT,CASRPQGRGTDTQYF
TRBJ2-1,TRBV4-3,TRBD2,-,TGCGCCAGCAGCCAAGAAGAGCGGGAGGGGCTTGAGCAGTTCTTC,CASSQEEREGLEQFF
TRBJ2-7,TRBV5-1,-,once,TGCGCCAGCAGCTTGGCCCTAGCAGGACGGGGGGAGCAGTACTTC,CASSLALAGRGEQYF
TRBJ2-1,TRBV19,TRBD2,-,TGTGCCAGTAACCGAGGACTAGCGGGAGGGTATGAGCAGTTCTTC,CASNRGLAGGYEQFF
TRBJ2-7,TRBV29-1,TRBD2,-,TGCAGCGTTACTTCCTTGTTACTAGCGGGAGGGGTCGAGCAGTACTTC,CSVTSLLLAGGVEQYF
TRBJ1-4,TRBV5-5,-,-,TGTGCCAGCAGCACAAAACAGGGACCTAATGAAAAACTGTTTTTT,CASSTKQGPNEKLFF